One sample yielded the 21 T cell receptor beta chains listed below, sequenced in a study of T cell responses to AZD1222 COVID-19 vaccine. Libraries were prepared by immunoSEQ multiplex PCR; TCRdb keeps only in-frame clonotypes and omits some of them. The data hold around 190,000 clones, with roughly 92% observed a single time. Sequencing was performed on peripheral blood, taken 28 days after the second AZD1222 dose. The receptor source for this set is an adult who received the AZD1222 COVID-19 vaccine.

CDR3: CASSFTGGSYEQYF. CDR3 nucleotides: TGCGCCAGCAGCTTCACAGGGGGCTCCTACGAGCAGTACTTC. This chain links TRBV4-1 with TRBJ2-7, with TRBD1 matching 8 bases. This CDR3 comprises 14 residues. Germline CDR1 MGHRA, CDR2 YSYEKL. Trimming cost V 5 bases and J 0 bases; bases outside gene matches: 3.

The chain recombines TRBV2 with TRBJ1-3, with D hard to call. Trimming cost V 5 bases and J 2 bases, with 10 bases left between them. Germline assignment: CDR1 SNHLY and CDR2 FYNNEI. The CDR3 loop spans 14 amino acids. The CDR3 coding sequence is TGTGCCAGCAGTCCCATGGGGACTGGAAACACCATATATTTT. Translated, it gives CASSPMGTGNTIYF.

This clone was seen only once. The chain uses TRBV6-1 and TRBJ2-2; D is unresolved. The germline V gene encodes CDR1 MNHNS and CDR2 SASEGT. This CDR3 region has 11 residues. Trimming took off 6 bases at V and 8 bases at J, with 7 bases between the two ends. DNA for the CDR3: TGTGCCAGCAGGGTTTCTGGGGAGCTGTTTTTT. This sequence encodes CASRVSGELFF.

This chain connects TRBV9 to TRBJ2-1, with 9 positions matching TRBD2. Germline CDR1 SGDLS, CDR2 YYNGEE. Trimming cost V 4 bases and J 8 bases; bases outside gene matches: 10. CDR3 length equals 15 residues. The CDR3 coding sequence is TGTGCCAGCAGCCGACTAGCGGATGGGAGGGATGAGCAGTTCTTC. Its translation: CASSRLADGRDEQFF.

The chain is built from TRBV10-3 and TRBJ2-1, with 7 positions matching TRBD1. The germline V gene encodes CDR1 ENHRY and CDR2 SYGVKD. This CDR3 has 16 residues. Trimming took 2 bases from V and 0 from J; bases not matched to a gene: 4. As DNA, the CDR3 is TGTGCCATCAGTGAGCGGGACAGTAGCTCCTACAATGAGCAGTTCTTC. Protein: CAISERDSSSYNEQFF.

The chain joins TRBV6-5 to TRBJ1-1, with TRBD1 as a possible D gene (6 bases). The CDR3 runs to 12 residues. The germline gives CDR1 MNHEY, CDR2 SVGAGI. With 6 bases removed from V and 7 bases from J, the gap between germline ends came to 12 bases. CDR3 region: CASSPQGDEAFF. DNA for the CDR3: TGTGCCAGCAGCCCACAGGGAGATGAAGCTTTCTTT.

The genes are TRBV11-3 and TRBJ2-1; 13 positions agree with TRBD2. Germline lookup yields CDR1 SGHNT and CDR2 YENEEA. Unmatched junction bases numbered 9, after V lost 3 bases and J lost 7 bases. The CDR3 runs 17 residues. Here the CDR3 reads CASSFSGTSGVANEQFF. In DNA, the CDR3 is TGTGCCAGCAGCTTCTCCGGGACTAGCGGGGTGGCGAATGAGCAGTTCTTC.

This clone came up once. This chain connects TRBV4-2 to TRBJ1-3, with D hard to call. The CDR3 spans 16 residues. Trimming left V 7 bases short and J 4 bases short, with 20 bases between. Germline assignment: CDR1 LGHNA and CDR2 YNFKEQ. CDR3 coding DNA: TGTGCCAGCACCCGCAACCCAAGGGAGTCGGGAAACACCATATATTTT. Translating it yields CASTRNPRESGNTIYF.

The sample holds one count of this clone. The chain links TRBV19 to TRBJ1-5, with 7 bases identical to TRBD1. V lost 6 bases to trimming and J lost 3 bases; unmatched junction nucleotides: 11. Germline V lookup: CDR1 LNHDA, CDR2 SQIVND (reference sequence). This CDR3 is 16 amino acids long. CDR3 protein: CASRSGRGGVNQPQHF. The CDR3 bases are TGTGCCAGTAGATCGGGACGAGGGGGCGTCAATCAGCCCCAGCATTTT.

The gene calls are TRBV19 and TRBJ2-1; no reliable D call. Per germline, CDR1 LNHDA and CDR2 SQIVND (reference sequence). The V end lost 2 bases, the J end lost 0 bases, and 5 bases lay between the germline ends. This CDR3 comprises 14 residues. CDR3 in amino acids: CASSIRISYNEQFF. The CDR3 DNA sequence: TGTGCCAGTAGTATAAGGATCTCCTACAATGAGCAGTTCTTC.

The chain recombines TRBV19 with TRBJ2-1; tentative D call: TRBD2 (5 bases). Trimming pared 5 bases from V and 1 base from J, leaving 15 bases between. The CDR3 totals 16 residues. Germline values: CDR1 LNHDA, CDR2 SQIVND (reference sequence). Here the CDR3 DNA reads TGTGCCAGTAGTGGACTTGGGTTTGGATCCTACAATGAGCAGTTCTTC. Amino acid sequence: CASSGLGFGSYNEQFF.

The genes are TRBV5-6 and TRBJ1-2, with 7 positions matching TRBD1. Germline trimming cut 4 bases from V and 1 base from J; bases unmatched to any gene: 10. CDR1 is SGHDT, CDR2 YYEEEE, per germline. The CDR3 is 16 residues long. The CDR3 nucleotides read TGTGCCAGCAGCACCGTATCACAGGGGCTTAACTATGGCTACACCTTC. Translation: CASSTVSQGLNYGYTF.

The rearrangement uses TRBV7-9 and TRBJ1-1; unclear D gene. Germline V gene lookup returns CDR1 SEHNR and CDR2 FQNEAQ (reference sequence). Trimming took off 2 bases at V and 4 bases at J, with 17 bases between the two ends. The CDR3 extends over 16 amino acids. The CDR3 nucleotides read TGTGCCAGCAGCTTAATAGGAGGTCCTAGCGGCACTGAAGCTTTCTTT. It yields the protein CASSLIGGPSGTEAFF. Full variable domain (missing parts from reference TRBV7-9 and TRBJ1-1): DTGVSQNPRHKITKRGQNVTFRCDPISEHNRLYWYRQTLGQGPEFLTYFQNEAQLEKSRLLSDRFSAERPKGSFSTLEIQRTEQGDSAMYLCASSLIGGPSGTEAFFGQGTRLTVV.

CDR3 residues: CATTGYTEAFF. The CDR3 region has the DNA TGCGCCACCACGGGATACACTGAAGCTTTCTTT. The V gene is TRBV10-1, the J gene TRBJ1-1, with unresolved D. V shed 10 bases and J shed 3 bases, with 9 bases lying between them. This CDR3 is built from 11 residues. Per germline, CDR1 WNHNN and CDR2 SYGVQD (reference sequence).

The chain has TRBV7-8 and TRBJ1-3; tentatively, D is TRBD1 (6 bases). Per the germline V gene, CDR1 is SGHVS and CDR2 is FQNEAQ. The ends were cut back, 5 bases at V and 2 bases at J, with 22 bases in the middle. The CDR3 contains 18 residues. CDR3 sequence reads: CASSPSTGRGTTGNTIYF. CDR3 coding DNA: TGTGCCAGCAGCCCGAGTACGGGCAGGGGAACAACTGGAAACACCATATATTTT.

The V and J genes are TRBV9 and TRBJ1-2; D ambiguous. The CDR3 covers 17 residues. Looked up from germline, CDR1 is SGDLS and CDR2 is YYNGEE. V dropped 3 bases and J dropped 0 bases, with 18 bases sitting between them. The chain's CDR3 is CASSDPRVPTANYGYTF. CDR3 sequence (DNA): TGTGCCAGCAGCGATCCTAGGGTCCCGACGGCTAACTATGGCTACACCTTC.

The rearrangement joins TRBV14 to TRBJ1-6, with a weak D call TRBD1 (5 bases). Trimming stripped 4 bases from V and 12 bases from J, with 16 bases between. Germline loops: CDR1 SGHDN, CDR2 FVKESK. This CDR3 has 14 amino acids. The CDR3 region is CASSPWGRREPLHF. CDR3 nucleotides: TGTGCCAGCAGCCCGTGGGGCCGCAGGGAACCCCTCCACTTT. The full variable domain, with the rest looked up from reference TRBV14 and TRBJ1-6, is EAGVTQFPSHSVIEKGQTVTLRCDPISGHDNLYWYRRVMGKEIKFLLHFVKESKQDESGMPNNRFLAERTGGTYSTLKVQPAELEDSGVYFCASSPWGRREPLHFGNGTRLTVT.

The chain combines TRBV19 with TRBJ1-4; possible D gene TRBD1, 5 bases. Germline values: CDR1 LNHDA, CDR2 SQIVND (reference sequence). The CDR3 spans 14 residues. V lost 9 bases and J 4 bases, leaving 15 bases between the germline ends. Here the CDR3 reads CASRDGGFNEKLFF. In nucleotides, the CDR3 is TGTGCCAGCCGGGATGGGGGATTTAATGAAAAACTGTTTTTT. Combining the CDR3 with reference TRBV19 and TRBJ1-4 gives the whole variable domain DGGITQSPKYLFRKEGQNVTLSCEQNLNHDAMYWYRQDPGQGLRLIYYSQIVNDFQKGDIAEGYSVSREKKESFPLTVTSAQKNPTAFYLCASRDGGFNEKLFFGSGTQLSVL.

This chain connects TRBV7-9 to TRBJ1-1; 9 bases are a match to TRBD1. The length of the CDR3 is 14 residues. Trimming removed 7 bases from V and 5 bases from J; junction bases left unmatched: 8. Germline CDR1 SEHNR, CDR2 FQNEAQ (reference sequence). Here the CDR3 DNA reads TGTGCCAGCACCCGACCCGACAGGGGGACTGAAGCTTTCTTT. Translation gives CASTRPDRGTEAFF.

The chain recombines TRBV10-3 with TRBJ1-5; 8 bases agree with TRBD1. The ends lost 6 bases at V and 2 bases at J; junction bases unmatched: 6. The CDR3 extends over 15 amino acids. Germline values: CDR1 ENHRY, CDR2 SYGVKD. CDR3 in amino acids: CAIRAGGMGNQPQHF. CDR3 DNA sequence: TGTGCCATCAGAGCAGGGGGCATGGGCAATCAGCCCCAGCATTTT.

This clone occurred once. The V gene is TRBV5-5, the J gene TRBJ2-1; the match to TRBD2 covers 10 bases. Per germline, CDR1 SGHKS and CDR2 YYEKEE (reference sequence). Trimming removed 5 bases from V and 1 base from J; junction bases left unmatched: 6. The CDR3 contains 16 residues. The DNA of the CDR3 is TGTGCCAGCAGGGACCTAGCGGGGGTATCCTACAATGAGCAGTTCTTC. Translating it yields CASRDLAGVSYNEQFF.